This entry lists 24 T cell receptor beta chains sequenced from one sample in a study of human T cells and chemical hapten exposure. As to time point: patch test 2, 6 weeks after DPC sensitization. Sample treatment: therapeutic diphenylcyclopropenone sensitization with weekly scalp DPC. One entry per CDR3 protein results from TCRdb running MiXCR on the RACE reads. Among roughly 380,000 distinct CDR3 sequences listed, about 6% were seen once. The sequencing here drew on whole blood, taken in connection with sensitization to the hapten diphenylcyclopropenone (DPC). All receptors come from a woman aged 18-29 years with alopecia areata. Some clones in this sample may be carry-over from other donors' samples.

This clonotype has at least ten counts. The chain recombines TRBV21-1 with TRBJ1-1. TRBV21-1 represents a pseudogene. CDR3 length equals 12 residues. CDR3 residues: CASSKEHTEAFF. The DNA for the CDR3 is TGTGCCAGCAGCAAAGAACACACTGAAGCTTTCTTT.

The gene calls are TRBV20-1 and TRBJ2-1; D might be TRBD2 (6 bases). Germline V gene data show CDR1 as DFQATT and CDR2 as SNEGSKA (reference sequence). V was pared by 0 bases and J by 0 bases, with 12 bases between. The CDR3 is made up of 16 amino acids. The CDR3 protein is CSARDHGGFSYNEQFF. The CDR3 DNA reads TGCAGTGCTAGAGATCACGGGGGATTCTCCTACAATGAGCAGTTCTTC.

In its sample, this clonotype was seen many times. The chain combines TRBV6-2 or TRBV6-3 with TRBJ2-3; D is undetermined. V was shortened by 6 bases and J by 2 bases, with 12 bases between the two germline ends. The germline gives CDR1 MNHEY, CDR2 SVGEGT. The CDR3 has 14 residues. DNA for the CDR3: TGTGCCAGCAGGGACCAAGGATTCACAGATACGCAGTATTTT. Translation gives CASRDQGFTDTQYF.

The V call is TRBV6-5, the J call TRBJ2-1; D may be TRBD2 (5 bases). The CDR3 contains 13 residues. Germline V gene lookup returns CDR1 MNHEY and CDR2 SVGAGI. The ends were cut back, 4 bases at V and 8 bases at J, with 12 bases in the middle. The CDR3 here is CASSLKLEDEQFF. CDR3 DNA: TGTGCCAGCAGTTTAAAGTTGGAGGATGAGCAGTTCTTC.

This clonotype was seen more than once but under ten times. The chain employs TRBV10-3 and TRBJ2-1, with 8 positions matching TRBD2. The CDR3 is 16 residues long. Germline-derived CDR1 and CDR2 are ENHRY and SYGVKD. V gave up 2 bases and J gave up 7 bases; unmatched junction bases: 10. CDR3 region: CAISEATREGSNEQFF. The CDR3 DNA sequence: TGTGCCATCAGTGAGGCGACTCGGGAGGGTTCTAATGAGCAGTTCTTC.

Many counts were recorded for this clonotype. The chain employs TRBV7-2 and TRBJ1-5; 7 positions match TRBD1. Germline CDR1 reads SGHTA; CDR2 reads FQGNSA. Trimming took 1 base from V and 7 from J; bases not matched to a gene: 7. This CDR3 spans 15 amino acids. The CDR3 loop is CASSLVGGQRQPQHF. CDR3 nucleotide sequence: TGTGCCAGCAGCTTAGTCGGGGGACAGAGACAGCCCCAGCATTTT.

This clonotype appeared a few times. This sequence joins TRBV5-1 and TRBJ2-7; tentative D call: TRBD1 (5 bases). The CDR3 has 13 residues. CDR1 is SGHRS, CDR2 YFSETQ, per germline. Trimming cost V 6 bases and J 0 bases, with 10 bases left between them. The CDR3 bases are TGCGCCAGCAATCAGGGCCCCTCCTACGAGCAGTACTTC. Its protein is CASNQGPSYEQYF.

This clonotype was detected a few times. V usage is TRBV7-9 and J usage is TRBJ2-6; D remains unclear. Trimming pared 5 bases from V and 0 bases from J, leaving 5 bases between. The length of the CDR3 is 14 residues. Germline loops: CDR1 SEHNR, CDR2 FQNEAQ (reference sequence). The CDR3 here is CASSRFSGANVLTF. The CDR3, as DNA: TGTGCCAGCAGCCGCTTCTCTGGGGCCAACGTCCTGACTTTC.

This clonotype was detected ten times or more. The chain couples TRBV5-1 to TRBJ2-5; the match to TRBD2 covers 7 bases. The length of the CDR3 is 15 residues. V lost 2 bases to trimming and J lost 0 bases; unmatched junction nucleotides: 4. Germline V gene sequence: CDR1 SGHRS, CDR2 YFSETQ. The CDR3 DNA follows: TGCGCCAGCAGCTTAGCGGGGCCACACCAAGAGACCCAGTACTTC. Its translation: CASSLAGPHQETQYF.

This clonotype was picked up a small number of times. The chain couples TRBV7-9 to TRBJ1-1; a possible D gene is TRBD1 (6 bases). The V end lost 0 bases, the J end lost 7 bases, and 9 bases lay between the germline ends. The CDR3 consists of 13 residues. Per germline, CDR1 SEHNR and CDR2 FQNEAQ (reference sequence). Here the CDR3 DNA reads TGTGCCAGCAGCTTAGCGATCAGGGGTGAAGCTTTCTTT. This gives the protein CASSLAIRGEAFF.

This clonotype has just a few counts. CDR3 sequence: CSVDRGWNTEAFF. In DNA form, the CDR3 reads TGCAGCGTTGACAGGGGTTGGAACACTGAAGCTTTCTTT. This chain connects TRBV29-1 to TRBJ1-1; tentatively, D is TRBD1 (6 bases). V dropped 3 bases and J dropped 1 base, with 9 bases sitting between them. CDR1 and CDR2 from the germline V gene are SQVTM and ANQGSEA. The CDR3 is made up of 13 amino acids.

In its sample, this clonotype was seen a few times. V is TRBV11-1 and J is TRBJ2-1; possible D gene TRBD1, 5 bases. Per germline, CDR1 SGHAT and CDR2 FQDESV (reference sequence). V shed 1 base and J shed 0 bases, with 13 bases lying between them. The length of the CDR3 is 17 residues. CDR3: CASSLGGGTSSYNEQFF. CDR3 DNA: TGTGCCAGCAGCTTAGGGGGCGGAACGAGCTCCTACAATGAGCAGTTCTTC.

This clonotype showed up just a few times. This chain uses TRBV20-1 with TRBJ1-2, with D perhaps TRBD1 (5 bases). Trimming took off 1 base at V and 4 bases at J, with 13 bases between the two ends. CDR3 length: 14 residues. Germline V gene data show CDR1 as DFQATT and CDR2 as SNEGSKA (reference sequence). The chain's CDR3 is CSARGGKGPYGYTF. CDR3 DNA: TGCAGTGCTAGAGGGGGTAAGGGGCCCTATGGCTACACCTTC.

J is TRBJ1-3 and V is TRBV7-8; no clear D gene. V lost 3 bases and J lost 4, with 16 bases in between. CDR1 is SGHVS, CDR2 FQNEAQ, per germline. The CDR3 has 16 residues. This CDR3 reads CASSLGLGSRGNTIYF. CDR3 coding DNA: TGTGCCAGCAGCTTGGGCCTGGGGAGCCGGGGAAACACCATATATTTT.

This clonotype was recorded a few times. This chain links TRBV5-1 with TRBJ1-1; tentatively, D is TRBD1 (5 bases). V was cut by 3 bases and J by 0 bases, with 9 bases left in between. Germline-derived CDR1 and CDR2 are SGHRS and YFSETQ. The CDR3 loop spans 14 amino acids. DNA for the CDR3: TGCGCCAGCAGCTCTGGGGGGGTGAACACTGAAGCTTTCTTT. Translated, it gives CASSSGGVNTEAFF. The variable domain in full, completed from reference TRBV5-1 and TRBJ1-1, reads KAGVTQTPRYLIKTRGQQVTLSCSPISGHRSVSWYQQTPGQGLQFLFEYFSETQRNKGNFPGRFSGRQFSNSRSEMNVSTLELGDSALYLCASSSGGVNTEAFFGQGTRLTVV.

The CDR3 spells CASRLVGQHNEQYF. DNA for the CDR3: TGTGCCAGCAGGCTAGTGGGACAGCATAACGAGCAGTACTTC. J is TRBJ2-7 and V is TRBV28, with 7 positions matching TRBD1. V dropped 6 bases and J dropped 5; count of bases not matched to a gene: 10. CDR3 length equals 14 residues. Germline V gene data show CDR1 as MDHEN and CDR2 as SYDVKM. Drawing the rest from reference TRBV28 and TRBJ2-7, the complete variable domain is DVKVTQSSRYLVKRTGEKVFLECVQDMDHENMFWYRQDPGLGLRLIYFSYDVKMKEKGDIPEGYSVSREKKERFSLILESASTNQTSMYLCASRLVGQHNEQYFGPGTRLTVT.

This clonotype was seen a handful of times. The rearrangement uses TRBV28 and TRBJ2-7, with D possibly TRBD2 on 6 matching bases. Trimming removed 6 bases from V and 1 base from J, with 10 bases in between. This CDR3 region has 13 residues. CDR1 MDHEN and CDR2 SYDVKM come from the germline V gene. The CDR3 here is CASRLGGSYEQYF. For the CDR3, the DNA is TGTGCCAGCAGGCTCGGGGGTTCCTACGAGCAGTACTTC.

This clonotype was observed at least ten times. The V call is TRBV6-6, the J call TRBJ1-1, with 7 bases that match TRBD1. Germline V lookup: CDR1 MNHNY, CDR2 SVGAGI (reference sequence). The CDR3 consists of 13 residues. The V and J ends lost 8 bases and 2 bases, in that order; junction bases with no gene match: 5. CDR3 sequence (DNA): TGTGCCAGCTACGGGACAGACAACACTGAAGCTTTCTTT. It specifies CASYGTDNTEAFF.

Only a few counts were recorded for this clonotype. The genes are TRBV29-1 and TRBJ2-6; D unclear. From germline, CDR1 is SQVTM and CDR2 ANQGSEA. Deletions cut 6 bases from V and 1 base from J, with 7 bases between. The CDR3 is made up of 13 amino acids. CDR3 protein: CSVRASGANVLTF. In DNA, the CDR3 is TGCAGCGTCCGGGCGTCTGGGGCCAACGTCCTGACTTTC.

This clonotype was recorded a few times. The genes are TRBV7-2 and TRBJ2-3; TRBD2 matches at 9 bases. Trimming took 5 bases from V and 0 from J; bases not matched to a gene: 9. The CDR3 runs to 17 residues. Germline CDR1 and CDR2: SGHTA and FQGNSA. CDR3 residues: CASSPPGGGASTDTQYF. DNA of the CDR3: TGTGCCAGCAGCCCCCCCGGCGGGGGGGCTAGCACAGATACGCAGTATTTT.

This clonotype has just one count. The chain couples TRBV12-3 or TRBV12-4 to TRBJ2-7; TRBD1 agrees at 9 bases. Trimming removed 7 bases from V and 5 bases from J; junction bases left unmatched: 12. The CDR3 is 15 amino acids. This CDR3 reads CASTTRDRVKNEQYF. CDR3 coding DNA: TGTGCCAGCACCACCCGGGACAGGGTTAAGAACGAGCAGTACTTC.

This clonotype was seen at least ten times. The rearrangement joins TRBV12-3 or TRBV12-4 to TRBJ2-7; D not resolved. The CDR3 is 12 amino acids. With 6 bases removed from V and 2 bases from J, the gap between germline ends came to 8 bases. The CDR3 sequence: CASRLGPYEQYF. The DNA for the CDR3 is TGTGCCAGCAGGCTTGGGCCCTACGAGCAGTACTTC.

This clonotype came up many times. This chain links TRBV15 with TRBJ2-6; 9 bases agree with TRBD1. V shed 4 bases and J 0 bases; nucleotides not matched to a gene: 4. The CDR3 length is 17 residues. In germline, CDR1 is LNHNV, CDR2 YYDKDF (reference sequence). The CDR3, as DNA: TGTGCCACCAGCATTCTGACAGGGGGCTCTGGGGCCAACGTCCTGACTTTC. Amino acids: CATSILTGGSGANVLTF.

At least ten counts were recorded for this clonotype. The gene calls are TRBV12-3 or TRBV12-4 and TRBJ1-1, with D maybe TRBD1 (6 bases). The length of the CDR3 is 18 residues. V gave up 6 bases and J gave up 1 base, with 24 bases separating them. Written as DNA, the CDR3 is TGTGCCAGCAGGGCGAGGTCCAGGGGCCTAGCCGAGAACACTGAAGCTTTCTTT. This translates into CASRARSRGLAENTEAFF.